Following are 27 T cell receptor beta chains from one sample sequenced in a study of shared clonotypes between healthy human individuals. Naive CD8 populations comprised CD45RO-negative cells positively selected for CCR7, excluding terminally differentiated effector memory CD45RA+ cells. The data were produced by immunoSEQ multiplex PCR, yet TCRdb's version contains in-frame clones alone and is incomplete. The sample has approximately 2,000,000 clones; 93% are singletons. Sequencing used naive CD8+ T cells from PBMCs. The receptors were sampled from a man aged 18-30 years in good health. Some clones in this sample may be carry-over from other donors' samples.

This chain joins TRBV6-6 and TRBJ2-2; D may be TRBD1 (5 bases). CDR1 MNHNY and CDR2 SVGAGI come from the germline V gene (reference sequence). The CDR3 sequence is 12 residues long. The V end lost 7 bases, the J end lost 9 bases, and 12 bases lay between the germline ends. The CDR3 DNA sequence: TGTGCCAGCACAGGGCGCGTATGGGAGCTGTTTTTT. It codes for CASTGRVWELFF.

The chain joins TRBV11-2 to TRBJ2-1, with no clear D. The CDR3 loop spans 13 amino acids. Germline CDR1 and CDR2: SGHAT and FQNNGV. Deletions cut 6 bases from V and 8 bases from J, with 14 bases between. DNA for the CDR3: TGTGCCAGCAGAGATAGGAGCCGTTATGAGCAGTTCTTC. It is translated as CASRDRSRYEQFF. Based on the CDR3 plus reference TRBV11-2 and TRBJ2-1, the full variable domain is EAGVAQSPRYKIIEKRQSVAFWCNPISGHATLYWYQQILGQGPKLLIQFQNNGVVDDSQLPKDRFSAERLKGVDSTLKIQPAKLEDSAVYLCASRDRSRYEQFFGPGTRLTVL.

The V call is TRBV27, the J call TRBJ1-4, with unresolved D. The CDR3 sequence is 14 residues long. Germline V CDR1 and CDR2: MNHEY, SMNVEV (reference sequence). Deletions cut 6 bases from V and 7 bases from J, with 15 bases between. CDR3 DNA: TGTGCCAGCAGATATCGGGCCGCGGCTGAAAAACTGTTTTTT. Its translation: CASRYRAAAEKLFF.

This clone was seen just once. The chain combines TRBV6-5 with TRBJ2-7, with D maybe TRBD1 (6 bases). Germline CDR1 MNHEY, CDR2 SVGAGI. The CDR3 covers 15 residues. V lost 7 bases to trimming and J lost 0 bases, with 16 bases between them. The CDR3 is CASTPTGDNSYEQYF. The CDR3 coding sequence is TGTGCCAGCACCCCAACCGGGGACAACTCCTACGAGCAGTACTTC.

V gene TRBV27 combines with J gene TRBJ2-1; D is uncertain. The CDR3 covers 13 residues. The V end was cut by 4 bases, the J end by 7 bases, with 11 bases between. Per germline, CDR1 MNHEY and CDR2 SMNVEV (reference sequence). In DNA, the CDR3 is TGTGCCAGCAGTTCTCAAGGTCGGAATGAGCAGTTCTTC. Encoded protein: CASSSQGRNEQFF.

The CDR3 sequence: CAWVTGSGANVLTF. In DNA form, the CDR3 reads TGTGCCTGGGTTACAGGCTCTGGGGCCAACGTCCTGACTTTC. V is TRBV30 and J is TRBJ2-6; weak D call: TRBD1 (5 bases). Germline assignment: CDR1 GTSNPN and CDR2 SVGIG (reference sequence). Trimming removed 5 bases from V and 0 bases from J, with 8 bases in between. This CDR3 region has 14 residues.

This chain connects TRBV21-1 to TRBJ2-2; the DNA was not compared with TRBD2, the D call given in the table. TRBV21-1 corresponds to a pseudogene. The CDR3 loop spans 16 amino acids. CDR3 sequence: CASTNITGGNTGELFF. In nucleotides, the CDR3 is TGTGCCAGCACCAACATCACTGGAGGGAACACCGGGGAGCTGTTTTTT.

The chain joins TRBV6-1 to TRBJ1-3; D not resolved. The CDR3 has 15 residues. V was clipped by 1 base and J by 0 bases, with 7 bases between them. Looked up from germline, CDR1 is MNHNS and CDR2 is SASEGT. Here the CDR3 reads CASSEGLASGNTIYF. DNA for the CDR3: TGTGCCAGCAGTGAAGGGCTAGCCTCTGGAAACACCATATATTTT.

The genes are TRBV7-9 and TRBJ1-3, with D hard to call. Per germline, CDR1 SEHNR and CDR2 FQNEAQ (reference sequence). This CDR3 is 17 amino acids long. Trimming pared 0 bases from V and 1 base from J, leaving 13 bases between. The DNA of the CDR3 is TGTGCCAGCAGCTTAGCTCCTAGGATCACTTCTGGAAACACCATATATTTT. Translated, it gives CASSLAPRITSGNTIYF.

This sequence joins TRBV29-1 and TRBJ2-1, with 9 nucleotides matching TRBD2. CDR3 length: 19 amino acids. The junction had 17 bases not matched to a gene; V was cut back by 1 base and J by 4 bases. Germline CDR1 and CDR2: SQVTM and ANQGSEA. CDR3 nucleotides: TGCAGCGTTGAAGTACCGGGACTAGCTTATCCGCCCGGGTACAATGAGCAGTTCTTC. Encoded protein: CSVEVPGLAYPPGYNEQFF.

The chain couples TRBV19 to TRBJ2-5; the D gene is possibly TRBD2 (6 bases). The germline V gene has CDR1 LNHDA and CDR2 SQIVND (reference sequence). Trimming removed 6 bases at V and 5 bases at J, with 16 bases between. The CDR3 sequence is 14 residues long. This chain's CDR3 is CASSVGTPRETQYF. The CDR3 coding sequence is TGTGCCAGTAGCGTCGGGACTCCCCGGGAGACCCAGTACTTC. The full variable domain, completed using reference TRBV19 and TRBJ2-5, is DGGITQSPKYLFRKEGQNVTLSCEQNLNHDAMYWYRQDPGQGLRLIYYSQIVNDFQKGDIAEGYSVSREKKESFPLTVTSAQKNPTAFYLCASSVGTPRETQYFGPGTRLLVL.

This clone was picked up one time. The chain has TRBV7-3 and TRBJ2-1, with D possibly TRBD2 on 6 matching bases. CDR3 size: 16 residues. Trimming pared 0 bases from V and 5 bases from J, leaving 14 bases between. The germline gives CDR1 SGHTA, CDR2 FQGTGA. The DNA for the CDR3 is TGTGCCAGCAGCTTAACGTCCCTAGCGATGGACAATGAGCAGTTCTTC. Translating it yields CASSLTSLAMDNEQFF.

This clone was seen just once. For the CDR3, the DNA is TGTGCCAGCAGCCCAAGCGGTCGTGGAAGCAATCAGCCCCAGCATTTT. Its translation is CASSPSGRGSNQPQHF. This sequence joins TRBV7-9 and TRBJ1-5; D is unclear. V lost 5 bases and J 1 base, leaving 15 bases between the germline ends. The length of the CDR3 is 16 residues. Germline CDR1 and CDR2: SEHNR and FQNEAQ (reference sequence).

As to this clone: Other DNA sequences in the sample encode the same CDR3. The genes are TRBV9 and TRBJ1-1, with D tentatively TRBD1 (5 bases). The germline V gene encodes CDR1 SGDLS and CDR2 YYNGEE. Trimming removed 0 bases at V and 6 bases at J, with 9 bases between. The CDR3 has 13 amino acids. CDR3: CASSVAGGAEAFF. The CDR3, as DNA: TGTGCCAGCAGCGTAGCTGGGGGAGCTGAAGCTTTCTTT.

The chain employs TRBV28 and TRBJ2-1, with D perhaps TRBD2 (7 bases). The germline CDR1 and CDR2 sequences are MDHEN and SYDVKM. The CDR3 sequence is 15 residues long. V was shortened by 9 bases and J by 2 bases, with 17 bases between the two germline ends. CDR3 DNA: TGTGCCAGTTCTCCTAGGGGGGGGACCTACAATGAGCAGTTCTTC. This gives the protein CASSPRGGTYNEQFF.

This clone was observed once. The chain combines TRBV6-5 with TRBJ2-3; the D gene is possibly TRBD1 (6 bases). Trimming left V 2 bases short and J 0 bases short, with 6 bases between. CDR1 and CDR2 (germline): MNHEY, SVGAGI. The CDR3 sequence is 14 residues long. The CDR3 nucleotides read TGTGCCAGCAGTTACCAGGGGAGCACAGATACGCAGTATTTT. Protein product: CASSYQGSTDTQYF.

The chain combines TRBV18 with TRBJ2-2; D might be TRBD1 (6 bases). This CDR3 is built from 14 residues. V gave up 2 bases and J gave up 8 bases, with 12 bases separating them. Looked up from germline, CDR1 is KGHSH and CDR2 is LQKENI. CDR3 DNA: TGTGCCAGCTCACCATTACAGGGATCGGGGGAGCTGTTTTTT. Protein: CASSPLQGSGELFF. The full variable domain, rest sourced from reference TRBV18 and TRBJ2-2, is NAGVMQNPRHLVRRRGQEARLRCSPMKGHSHVYWYRQLPEEGLKFMVYLQKENIIDESGMPKERFSAEFPKEGPSILRIQQVVRGDSAAYFCASSPLQGSGELFFGEGSRLTVL.

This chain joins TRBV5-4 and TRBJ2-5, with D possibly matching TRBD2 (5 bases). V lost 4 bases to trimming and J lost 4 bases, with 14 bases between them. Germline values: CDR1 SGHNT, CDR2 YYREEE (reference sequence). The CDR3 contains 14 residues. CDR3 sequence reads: CASSPGVLGETQYF. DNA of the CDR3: TGTGCCAGCAGCCCCGGGGTCTTGGGAGAGACCCAGTACTTC.

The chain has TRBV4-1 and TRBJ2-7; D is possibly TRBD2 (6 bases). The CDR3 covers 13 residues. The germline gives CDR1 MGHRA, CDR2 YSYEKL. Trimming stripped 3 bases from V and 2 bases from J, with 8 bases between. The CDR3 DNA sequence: TGCGCCAGCAGCCACGGAGGGACCTACGAGCAGTACTTC. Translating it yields CASSHGGTYEQYF.

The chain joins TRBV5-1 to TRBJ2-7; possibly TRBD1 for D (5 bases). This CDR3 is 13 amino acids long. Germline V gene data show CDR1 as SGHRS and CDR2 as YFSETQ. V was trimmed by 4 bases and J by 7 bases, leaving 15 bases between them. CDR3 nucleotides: TGCGCCAGCAGCAATGGACAAGCGTATGAGCAGTACTTC. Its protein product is CASSNGQAYEQYF.

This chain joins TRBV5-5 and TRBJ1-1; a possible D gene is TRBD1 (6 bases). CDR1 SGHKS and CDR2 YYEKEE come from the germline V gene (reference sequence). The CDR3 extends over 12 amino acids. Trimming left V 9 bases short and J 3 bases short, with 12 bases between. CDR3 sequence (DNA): TGTGCCACCAAAGGGGGGTACACTGAAGCTTTCTTT. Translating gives CATKGGYTEAFF. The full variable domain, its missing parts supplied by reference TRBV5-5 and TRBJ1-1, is DAGVTQSPTHLIKTRGQQVTLRCSPISGHKSVSWYQQVLGQGPQFIFQYYEKEERGRGNFPDRFSARQFPNYSSELNVNALLLGDSALYLCATKGGYTEAFFGQGTRLTVV.

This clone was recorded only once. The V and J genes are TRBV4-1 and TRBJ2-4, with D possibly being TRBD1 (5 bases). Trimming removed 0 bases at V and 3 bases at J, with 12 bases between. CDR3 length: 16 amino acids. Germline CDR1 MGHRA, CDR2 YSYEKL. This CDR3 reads CASSQDRDSLKNIQYF. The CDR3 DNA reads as TGCGCCAGCAGCCAAGATCGAGACAGCCTCAAAAACATTCAGTACTTC.

The CDR3 reads CASSQDEASGRNTGELFF. DNA for the CDR3: TGCGCCAGCAGCCAAGATGAGGCTAGCGGGAGGAACACCGGGGAGCTGTTTTTT. The chain recombines TRBV4-1 with TRBJ2-2; 10 bases map to TRBD2. V lost 0 bases to trimming and J lost 1 base; unmatched junction nucleotides: 5. The CDR3 extends over 18 amino acids. Germline V gene lookup returns CDR1 MGHRA and CDR2 YSYEKL.

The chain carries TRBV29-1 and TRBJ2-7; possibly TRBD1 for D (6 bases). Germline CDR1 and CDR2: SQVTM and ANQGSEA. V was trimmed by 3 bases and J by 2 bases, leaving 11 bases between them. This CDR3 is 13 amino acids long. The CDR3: CSVEGRGTYEQYF. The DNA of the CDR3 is TGCAGCGTTGAGGGCAGGGGCACCTACGAGCAGTACTTC.

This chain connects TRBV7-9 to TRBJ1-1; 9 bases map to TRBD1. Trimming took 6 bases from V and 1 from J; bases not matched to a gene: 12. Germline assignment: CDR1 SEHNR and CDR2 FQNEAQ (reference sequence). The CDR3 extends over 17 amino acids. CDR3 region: CASSSPLPGQGNTEAFF. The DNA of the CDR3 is TGTGCCAGCAGTTCGCCACTCCCGGGACAGGGGAACACTGAAGCTTTCTTT.

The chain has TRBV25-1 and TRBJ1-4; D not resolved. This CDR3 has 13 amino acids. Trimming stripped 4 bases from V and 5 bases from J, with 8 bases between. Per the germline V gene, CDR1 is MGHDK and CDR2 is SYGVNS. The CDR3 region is CASSGSNNEKLFF. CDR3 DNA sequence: TGTGCCAGCAGTGGTTCGAACAATGAAAAACTGTTTTTT.

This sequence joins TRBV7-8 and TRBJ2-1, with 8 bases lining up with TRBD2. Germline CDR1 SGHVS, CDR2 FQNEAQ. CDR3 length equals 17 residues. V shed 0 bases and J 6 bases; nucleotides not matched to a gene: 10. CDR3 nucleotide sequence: TGTGCCAGCAGCTTAGCTAGACGGGAGGGCCTGGTCAATGAGCAGTTCTTC. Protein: CASSLARREGLVNEQFF.